This T cell receptor (beta chain) was documented in a study of T cell clusters in autoimmune cytopenias. This clonotype is classed as medium-sized by frequency. Its antigen is still unknown. Findings and caveats of the study: TRB repertoire shifts in secondary cytopenia and chronic lymphocytic leukemia mostly reflected lymphoma, not autoimmunity.

Multiplex touch-down PCR amplified TRB using TRB-A and TRB-B pools in one tube. Using the multiplex PCR reads, TCRdb records one entry per CDR3 protein without DNA. The repertoire table contains 9,500 to 14,000 distinct CDR3 sequences. Roughly 40,000 genome equivalents of blood DNA were amplified for TRB. The CDR3 runs 16 residues. Germline values: CDR1 MNHEY, CDR2 SMNVEV (reference sequence). This same sample was also part of a study on T cell repertoires in aging, cancer and after chemotherapy.

This TCR came from a human donor in good health. Sequenced input: peripheral blood. The genes are TRBV27 and TRBJ1-6. Here the CDR3 reads CASSFLGGSRNSPLHF.